A selection of T cell receptor beta chains follows, all from one sample in a study of a mutant IDH1 vaccine in newly diagnosed glioma. No antigens are known for them. The repertoire was sequenced with immunoSEQ multiplex PCR; TCRdb's copy has only in-frame clones and lacks some. The table lists around 44,000 clones, around four fifths of them singletons. The sequenced sample was PBMCs, obtained from a glioma patient whose treatment included an IDH1 peptide vaccine. The receptor source for this set is a man in his forties or fifties with glioma. Each CDR3 is given with its conserved first and last residue. Fields, in order: clone size, V gene, D gene, J gene, CDR3 protein, CDR3 DNA. A D gene is named only where the DNA matches it firmly. Some rows mark clone size as missing; the rest say once, few, many or name a class of expanded clone.

few	TRBV9	TRBD1	TRBJ1-1	CASSSRQGVNTEAFF	TGTGCCAGCAGCTCCCGACAGGGTGTGAACACTGAAGCTTTCTTT
-	TRBV13	-	TRBJ2-2	CASNGRGADTGELFF	TGTGCCAGCAACGGACGGGGGGCGGACACCGGGGAGCTGTTTTTT
-	TRBV5-1	TRBD1	TRBJ2-1	CASSGEGQGSYNEQFF	TGCGCCAGCAGCGGGGAGGGACAGGGGTCCTACAATGAGCAGTTCTTC
-	TRBV11-2	TRBD1	TRBJ2-7	CASSFTGENEQYF	TGTGCCAGCAGCTTTACAGGGGAAAACGAGCAGTACTTC
-	TRBV10-3	TRBD2	TRBJ2-3	CATGRGIGTDTQYF	TGTGCCACCGGGCGGGGGATAGGCACAGATACGCAGTATTTT
-	TRBV6-4	-	TRBJ1-5	CASSDSCIDTLHQPQHF	TGTGCCAGCAGTGACTCTTGCATAGACACATTGCATCAGCCCCAGCATTTT
-	TRBV5-1	-	TRBJ1-6	CASSPEASSPLHF	TGCGCCAGCAGCCCCGAAGCCAGCTCACCCCTCCACTTT
-	TRBV6-5	TRBD1	TRBJ1-5	CASSPGQGVSQPQHF	TGTGCCAGCAGCCCGGGACAGGGGGTTTCACAGCCCCAGCATTTT
-	TRBV15	TRBD2	TRBJ2-1	CATSRDLSGGGDEQFF	TGTGCCACCAGCAGAGATCTCAGCGGGGGCGGCGATGAGCAGTTCTTC
-	TRBV7-2	-	TRBJ1-6	CASSSRGGLAPPLHF	TGTGCCAGCAGCTCCCGGGGAGGGTTAGCTCCACCCCTCCACTTT
few	TRBV2	-	TRBJ1-4	CASSEVLLGATNEKLFF	TGTGCCAGCAGTGAAGTATTATTAGGAGCAACTAATGAAAAACTGTTTTTT
-	TRBV4-1	-	TRBJ2-3	CASSQGWSMSTDTQYF	TGCGCCAGCAGCCAAGGGTGGAGCATGAGCACAGATACGCAGTATTTT
-	TRBV6-6	TRBD1	TRBJ2-3	CASTWGQGRLPDTQYF	TGTGCCAGCACATGGGGACAGGGTAGGCTCCCAGATACGCAGTATTTT
-	TRBV10-1	-	TRBJ2-7	CASSENPGDEQYF	TGCGCCAGCAGTGAGAATCCTGGGGACGAGCAGTACTTC
-	TRBV12-5	-	TRBJ2-7	CASGPPLAISYEQYF	TGTGCTAGTGGTCCCCCCCTGGCAATTTCTTACGAGCAGTACTTC
-	TRBV5-1	-	TRBJ2-5	CASSWADGLGTQYF	TGCGCCAGCAGCTGGGCGGACGGGCTGGGGACCCAGTACTTC
-	TRBV5-1	-	TRBJ1-3	CASSGTVDSGNTIYF	TGCGCCAGCAGCGGGACGGTGGACTCTGGAAACACCATATATTTT
few	TRBV18	TRBD2	TRBJ2-3	CASSPRPRQGLATDTQYF	TGTGCCAGCTCACCACGCCCGAGGCAGGGACTAGCCACAGATACGCAGTATTTT
once	TRBV6-1	TRBD1	TRBJ1-5	CASSGQQGNYQPQHF	TGTGCCAGCAGTGGACAACAGGGGAACTATCAGCCCCAGCATTTT
-	TRBV13	-	TRBJ2-2	CASSLRAFTGELFF	TGTGCCAGCAGCCTCAGGGCCTTCACCGGGGAGCTGTTTTTT
-	TRBV2	-	TRBJ2-1	CASSNGRTLYNEQFF	TGTGCCAGCAGCAATGGACGGACACTATACAATGAGCAGTTCTTC
-	TRBV6-6	TRBD1	TRBJ1-1	CASIQQGKYIEAFF	TGTGCCAGCATCCAACAGGGGAAGTATATTGAAGCTTTCTTT
few	TRBV5-6	TRBD2	TRBJ2-7	CASSLGGGYEQYF	TGTGCCAGCAGCTTGGGCGGGGGCTACGAGCAGTACTTC
-	TRBV7-2	-	TRBJ2-7	CASSSSGGRGVREQYF	TGTGCCAGCAGCTCTTCTGGGGGCAGGGGTGTAAGGGAGCAGTACTTC
-	TRBV5-1	-	TRBJ2-7	CASSLGGRYEQYF	TGCGCCAGCAGCCTCGGAGGGCGCTACGAGCAGTACTTC
-	TRBV30	-	TRBJ2-7	CAWMGRGRYEQYF	TGTGCCTGGATGGGCAGGGGCCGCTACGAGCAGTACTTC
-	TRBV6-1	-	TRBJ1-4	CASREQGWEANEKLFF	TGTGCCAGCAGAGAACAGGGCTGGGAAGCTAATGAAAAACTGTTTTTT
-	TRBV15	-	TRBJ1-1	CATSRFRGETEAFF	TGTGCCACCAGCAGATTCAGGGGCGAGACTGAAGCTTTCTTT